A selection of T cell receptor beta chains follows, all from one sample in a study of blood T cell repertoires in COVID-19. TCRdb keeps only in-frame clones here, not all; method: immunoSEQ multiplex PCR. The sample records some 340,000 clones, around four fifths being singletons. The sequenced material came from peripheral blood. The origin of the receptors is a man younger than 45 with active or convalescent COVID-19. CDR3s include the opening cysteine and the closing phenylalanine or tryptophan. D genes are given only for firm matches. Size is omitted from some rows. Given values are once, few, many or a class for expanded clones.

j_call clone_size d_call v_call cdr3_aa cdr3_nt
TRBJ1-4 few . TRBV30 CAWAGTEYEKLFF TGTGCCTGGGCCGGGACTGAATATGAAAAACTGTTTTTT
TRBJ2-1 medium-sized . TRBV7-2 CASSLGPSNEQFF TGTGCCAGCAGCTTAGGGCCCTCCAACGAGCAGTTCTTC
TRBJ2-2 . TRBD1 TRBV2 CASSAPGTDTGELFF TGTGCCAGCAGTGCTCCGGGGACAGACACCGGGGAGCTGTTTTTT
TRBJ2-7 . TRBD2 TRBV14 CASSQDIWVGGTTYEQYF TGTGCCAGCAGCCAAGATATCTGGGTGGGAGGGACCACCTACGAGCAGTACTTC
TRBJ1-2 . . TRBV2 CASSAEQGNYGYTF TGTGCCAGCAGTGCGGAGCAGGGGAACTATGGCTACACCTTC
TRBJ2-2 . TRBD2 TRBV4-3 CASSAYLAGGPITGELFF TGCGCCAGCAGCGCCTATCTAGCGGGGGGGCCAATCACCGGGGAGCTGTTTTTT
TRBJ1-5 . . TRBV19 CASSMGAGVYSNQPQHF TGTGCCAGTAGTATGGGGGCAGGGGTCTATAGCAATCAGCCCCAGCATTTT
TRBJ1-6 . TRBD1 TRBV6-6 CASSRRGSPLHF TGTGCCAGCAGTCGCAGGGGGTCACCCCTCCACTTT
TRBJ1-1 . . TRBV5-1 CASSLGVTGNTEAFF TGCGCCAGCAGCTTGGGAGTGACAGGGAACACTGAAGCTTTCTTT
TRBJ2-5 many TRBD1 TRBV5-4 CASHRTGGAWETQYF TGTGCCAGCCACAGGACAGGGGGCGCTTGGGAGACCCAGTACTTC
TRBJ1-3 . . TRBV18 CASSPDRGNTIYF TGTGCCAGCTCACCAGACAGGGGAAACACCATATATTTT
TRBJ1-1 . . TRBV15 CATSRPGVTEAFF TGTGCCACCAGCCGGCCGGGGGTCACTGAAGCTTTCTTT
TRBJ2-5 . . TRBV6-2/TRBV6-3 CASSYLTREETQYF TGTGCCAGCAGTTACCTGACTAGGGAAGAGACCCAGTACTTC
TRBJ2-4 . . TRBV7-2 CASSPLPELARNIQYF TGTGCCAGCAGCCCCTTGCCAGAGTTAGCCCGTAACATTCAGTACTTC
TRBJ2-7 . . TRBV19 CASSRATGNSYEQYF TGTGCCAGTAGTCGGGCAACAGGGAACTCCTACGAGCAGTACTTC
TRBJ1-6 . . TRBV30 CAWSQQATGGSPLHF TGTGCCTGGAGTCAACAGGCGACTGGCGGTTCACCCCTCCACTTT
TRBJ2-3 . TRBD2 TRBV7-9 CASSLPPRHSGRSDTQYF TGTGCCAGCAGCCTACCTCCAAGGCATAGCGGGAGATCAGATACGCAGTATTTT
TRBJ1-3 . TRBD1 TRBV15 CATSTDMDRARGNTIYF TGTGCCACCAGCACGGACATGGACAGGGCGAGAGGAAACACCATATATTTT
TRBJ2-1 . TRBD2 TRBV11-2 CASSPPFGGEQFF TGTGCCAGCAGCCCCCCCTTCGGGGGGGAGCAGTTCTTC
TRBJ1-1 . . TRBV18 CASSPRVPGSTEAFF TGTGCCAGCTCACCCAGAGTTCCAGGGTCCACTGAAGCTTTCTTT
TRBJ1-1 few . TRBV18 CASSPEEPNTEAFF TGTGCCAGCTCACCGGAGGAGCCGAACACTGAAGCTTTCTTT
TRBJ1-2 . . TRBV29-1 CSVGGSGQANYGYTF TGCAGCGTTGGTGGGTCAGGCCAAGCTAACTATGGCTACACCTTC
TRBJ2-1 . . TRBV24-1 CATSEPGTREQFF TGTGCCACCAGTGAACCCGGGACAAGGGAGCAGTTCTTC
TRBJ2-4 . . TRBV18 CASSLNRVGAKNIQYF TGTGCCAGCTCACTTAACAGGGTCGGGGCCAAAAACATTCAGTACTTC
TRBJ2-5 . TRBD2 TRBV6-6 CASSSSLAGEETQYF TGTGCCAGCAGTTCCTCCTTAGCGGGAGAAGAGACCCAGTACTTC
TRBJ2-1 . . TRBV2 CASCERSSYNEQFF TGTGCCAGCTGCGAGCGGAGTTCCTACAATGAGCAGTTCTTC
TRBJ2-2 . . TRBV6-5 CASSYTRRGYAGELFF TGTGCCAGCAGTTATACCCGGAGGGGTTACGCCGGGGAGCTGTTTTTT
TRBJ1-6 . TRBD1 TRBV4-1 CASSSQGELSPLHF TGCGCCAGCAGCTCCCAGGGGGAACTTTCACCCCTCCACTTT
TRBJ2-1 few TRBD1 TRBV14 CASSQEGNRGQVLEQFF TGTGCCAGCTCTCAAGAGGGGAACAGGGGGCAGGTCTTGGAGCAGTTCTTC
TRBJ2-5 . TRBD2 TRBV7-2 CASSLGLAGGQKTQYF TGTGCCAGCAGCTTAGGACTAGCGGGGGGGCAAAAGACCCAGTACTTC
TRBJ1-1 . . TRBV18 CASSPRSSNTEAFF TGTGCCAGCTCACCAAGGAGCTCCAACACTGAAGCTTTCTTT
TRBJ2-5 . TRBD1 TRBV28 CASRRTGSQETQYF TGTGCCAGCAGGCGGACAGGGTCTCAAGAGACCCAGTACTTC
TRBJ2-3 once TRBD2 TRBV6-5 CASSGTTSDTQYF TGTGCCAGCAGCGGGACTACCTCAGATACGCAGTATTTT
TRBJ1-1 . TRBD1 TRBV28 CASSPPTGDTEAFF TGTGCCAGCAGCCCCCCGACAGGGGACACTGAAGCTTTCTTT
TRBJ1-1 . TRBD1 TRBV5-1 CASSPPDRLNTEAFF TGCGCCAGCAGCCCCCCGGACAGGTTGAACACTGAAGCTTTCTTT
TRBJ2-5 . TRBD1 TRBV5-1 CASSYYIYGTGVEETQYF TGCGCCAGCAGCTACTATATATACGGGACAGGGGTTGAGGAGACCCAGTACTTC
TRBJ2-2 . . TRBV4-2 CASSQDRRGRKLFF TGTGCCAGCAGCCAAGATAGAAGAGGGAGGAAGCTGTTTTTT
TRBJ1-4 . . TRBV2 CASSERQGNEKLFF TGTGCCAGCAGTGAACGGCAGGGGAATGAAAAACTGTTTTTT
TRBJ2-5 . TRBD2 TRBV2 CASKGSGGAGETQYF TGTGCCAGCAAGGGGAGCGGGGGGGCTGGCGAGACCCAGTACTTC
TRBJ1-2 few . TRBV5-6 CASSRVTGLGHGYTF TGTGCCAGCAGTCGGGTGACCGGACTAGGCCATGGCTACACCTTC
TRBJ2-5 once TRBD1 TRBV28 CASSQGTGGHETQYF TGTGCCAGCAGTCAGGGGACAGGGGGACACGAGACCCAGTACTTC
TRBJ1-5 . . TRBV15 CATSQRRENQPQHF TGTGCCACCAGCCAAAGGCGGGAAAATCAGCCCCAGCATTTT
TRBJ1-2 . TRBD1 TRBV7-8 CASSLTGGDGYTF TGTGCCAGCAGCTTGACAGGGGGTGATGGCTACACCTTC
TRBJ2-5 . . TRBV19 CASSIDDDGETQYF TGTGCCAGTAGTATAGATGATGACGGGGAGACCCAGTACTTC
TRBJ2-7 few TRBD1 TRBV10-3 CAISEVRDRTYEQYF TGTGCCATCAGTGAAGTACGGGACAGGACCTACGAGCAGTACTTC
TRBJ2-2 many . TRBV3-1/TRBV3-2 CASSHPSGYTGELFF TGTGCCAGCAGCCACCCTTCGGGGTACACCGGGGAGCTGTTTTTT
TRBJ2-7 few . TRBV13 CASSIRYEQYF TGTGCCAGCAGCATTCGCTACGAGCAGTACTTC
TRBJ2-3 . TRBD1 TRBV5-1 CASSPGQGALSDTQYF TGCGCCAGCAGCCCTGGACAGGGGGCTTTGTCAGATACGCAGTATTTT
TRBJ2-1 . TRBD1 TRBV19 CASSPLDRGLNEQFF TGTGCCAGTAGTCCCCTGGACAGGGGGCTCAATGAGCAGTTCTTC
TRBJ2-6 . TRBD1 TRBV27 CASRLTIGTGGRAGANVLTF TGTGCCAGCAGACTCACCATCGGGACAGGGGGACGAGCTGGGGCCAACGTCCTGACTTTC